The 9 T cell receptor beta chains below all came from one sample that was sequenced in a study of T cells in Graves' hyperthyroidism and ophthalmopathy. Amplified TCR beta CDR3 regions derived from RNA transcripts. A set of HTBI primers served as the primers for a first-round RT-PCR of the TCR CDR3. TCRdb reprocessed the multiplex PCR reads via MiXCR and lists one record per CDR3 protein. Here the sample spans over 700,000 distinct CDR3 sequences, around 19% being singletons. The source material was blood. Every receptor here comes from a woman aged 45-59 years with Graves' hyperthyroidism that later progressed to Graves' ophthalmopathy.

This clonotype showed up many times. V is TRBV27 and J is TRBJ1-2, with TRBD1 matching 7 bases. Trimming at V came to 7 bases and at J to 1 base, leaving 12 bases not matched to a gene. Germline V CDR1 and CDR2: MNHEY, SMNVEV (reference sequence). The CDR3 spans 16 residues. Here the CDR3 DNA reads TGTGCCAGCATCACTCCCCGGGACAGCCATAACTATGGCTACACCTTC. Its translation is CASITPRDSHNYGYTF.

This clonotype came up a few times. The CDR3 reads CASSPGAPAYGYTF. DNA of the CDR3: TGTGCCAGCAGCCCTGGGGCACCCGCCTATGGCTACACCTTC. This rearrangement joins TRBV9 to TRBJ1-2, with D perhaps TRBD1 (5 bases). There are 14 residues in the CDR3. Trimming cost V 4 bases and J 4 bases, with 14 bases left between them. Germline assignment: CDR1 SGDLS and CDR2 YYNGEE. Variable domain in full (rest from reference TRBV9 and TRBJ1-2): DSGVTQTPKHLITATGQRVTLRCSPRSGDLSVYWYQQSLDQGLQFLIQYYNGEERAKGNILERFSAQQFPDLHSELNLSSLELGDSALYFCASSPGAPAYGYTFGSGTRLTVV.

This clonotype was seen a handful of times. The chain combines TRBV7-9 with TRBJ1-2, with 8 positions matching TRBD1. Germline assignment: CDR1 SEHNR and CDR2 FQNEAQ (reference sequence). Trimming took 5 bases from V and 7 from J; bases not matched to a gene: 12. The CDR3 is 15 amino acids. DNA of the CDR3: TGTGCCAGCAGCGGAGCGGACAGGGCGGTAGGTGGCTACACCTTC. Its protein is CASSGADRAVGGYTF.

This clonotype has a count of ten or more. The chain uses TRBV2 and TRBJ2-4; D remains ambiguous. This CDR3 is built from 13 residues. Germline values: CDR1 SNHLY, CDR2 FYNNEI. V lost 8 bases and J lost 2, with 10 bases in between. As DNA, the CDR3 is TGTGCCAGCGAGATGGCCTCCAAAAACATTCAGTACTTC. It yields the protein CASEMASKNIQYF.

The sample holds many counts of this clonotype. This chain links TRBV2 with TRBJ2-4, with 9 bases lining up with TRBD1. Germline CDR1 is SNHLY and CDR2 is FYNNEI. V trimming: 2 bases; J trimming: 9 bases; junction bases outside the gene matches: 8. CDR3 length: 15 residues. CDR3 sequence reads: CASSEIMGQGPIQYF. The CDR3 DNA is TGTGCCAGCAGTGAAATTATGGGACAGGGCCCCATTCAGTACTTC.

In this sample, this clonotype turned up a few times. This rearrangement joins TRBV14 to TRBJ1-2, with D possibly TRBD1 on 5 matching bases. The germline V and J ends were trimmed by 2 bases and 8 bases, with 18 bases remaining between them. The CDR3 has 15 residues. Germline V gene lookup returns CDR1 SGHDN and CDR2 FVKESK. The CDR3 coding sequence is TGTGCCAGCAGCCAACATTCCGGGGCTCGGAGAGGCTACACCTTC. The encoded protein is CASSQHSGARRGYTF.

This clonotype turned up a few times. The chain is built from TRBV6-1 and TRBJ1-6; no reliable D call. V lost 2 bases, J lost 0 bases, and 8 bases lay in between. The V gene's germline CDR1 is MNHNS and CDR2 SASEGT. The CDR3 extends over 16 amino acids. In nucleotides, the CDR3 is TGTGCCAGCAGTGAATTCCCCAGCTCCTATAATTCACCCCTCCACTTT. This gives the protein CASSEFPSSYNSPLHF.

The V and J genes are TRBV27 and TRBJ1-2; the D gene is possibly TRBD1 (5 bases). CDR1 and CDR2 (germline): MNHEY, SMNVEV (reference sequence). This CDR3 has 15 residues. The V end was cut by 5 bases, the J end by 4 bases, with 17 bases between. The CDR3 region has the DNA TGTGCCAGCAGTCCCCAGGGCCCCGTAGGCTATGGCTACACCTTC. It codes for CASSPQGPVGYGYTF.

J is TRBJ1-2 and V is TRBV27; D gene ambiguous. Trimming left V 5 bases short and J 0 bases short, with 16 bases between. This CDR3 contains 16 residues. Germline assignment: CDR1 MNHEY and CDR2 SMNVEV (reference sequence). Written as DNA, the CDR3 is TGTGCCAGCAGTCTGAATGGACGCAGCCCTAACTATGGCTACACCTTC. This encodes CASSLNGRSPNYGYTF.